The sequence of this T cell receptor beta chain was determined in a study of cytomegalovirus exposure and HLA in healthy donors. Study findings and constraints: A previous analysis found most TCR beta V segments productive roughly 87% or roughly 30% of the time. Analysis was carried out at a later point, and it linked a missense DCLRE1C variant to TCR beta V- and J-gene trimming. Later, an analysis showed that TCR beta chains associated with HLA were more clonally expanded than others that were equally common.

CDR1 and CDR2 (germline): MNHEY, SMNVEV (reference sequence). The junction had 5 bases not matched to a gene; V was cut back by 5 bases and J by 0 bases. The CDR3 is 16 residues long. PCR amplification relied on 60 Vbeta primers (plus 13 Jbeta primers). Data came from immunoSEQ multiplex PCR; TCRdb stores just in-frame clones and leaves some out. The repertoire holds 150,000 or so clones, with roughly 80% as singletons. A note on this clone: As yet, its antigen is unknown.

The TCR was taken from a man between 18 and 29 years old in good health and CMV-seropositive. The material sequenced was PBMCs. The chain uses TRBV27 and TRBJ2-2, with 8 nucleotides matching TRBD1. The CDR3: CASSPRQGTNTGELFF. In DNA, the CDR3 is TGTGCCAGCAGTCCCAGACAGGGGACGAACACCGGGGAGCTGTTTTTT.